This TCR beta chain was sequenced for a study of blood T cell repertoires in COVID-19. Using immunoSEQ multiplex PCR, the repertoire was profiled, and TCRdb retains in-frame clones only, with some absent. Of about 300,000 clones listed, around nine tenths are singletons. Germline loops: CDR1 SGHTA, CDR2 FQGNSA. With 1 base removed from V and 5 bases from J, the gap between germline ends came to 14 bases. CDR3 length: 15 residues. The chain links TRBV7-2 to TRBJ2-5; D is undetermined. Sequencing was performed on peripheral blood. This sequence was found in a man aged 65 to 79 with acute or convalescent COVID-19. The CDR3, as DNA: TGTGCCAGCAGCTTAGATGGCACCTCCAGGGAGACCCAGTACTTC. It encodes CASSLDGTSRETQYF.